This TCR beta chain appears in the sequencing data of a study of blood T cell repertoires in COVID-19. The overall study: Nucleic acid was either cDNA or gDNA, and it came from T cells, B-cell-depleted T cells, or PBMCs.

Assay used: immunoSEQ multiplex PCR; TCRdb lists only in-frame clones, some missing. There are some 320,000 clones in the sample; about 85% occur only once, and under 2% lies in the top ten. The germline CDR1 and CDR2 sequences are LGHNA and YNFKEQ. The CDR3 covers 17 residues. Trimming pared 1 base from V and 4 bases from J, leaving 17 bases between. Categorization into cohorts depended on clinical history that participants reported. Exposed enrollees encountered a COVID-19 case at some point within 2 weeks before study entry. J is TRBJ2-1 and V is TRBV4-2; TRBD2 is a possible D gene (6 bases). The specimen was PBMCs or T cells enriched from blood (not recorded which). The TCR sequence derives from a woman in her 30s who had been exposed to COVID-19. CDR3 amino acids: CASSQGDGGSFYNEQFF. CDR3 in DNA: TGTGCCAGCAGCCAAGGAGATGGAGGGAGTTTTTACAATGAGCAGTTCTTC.